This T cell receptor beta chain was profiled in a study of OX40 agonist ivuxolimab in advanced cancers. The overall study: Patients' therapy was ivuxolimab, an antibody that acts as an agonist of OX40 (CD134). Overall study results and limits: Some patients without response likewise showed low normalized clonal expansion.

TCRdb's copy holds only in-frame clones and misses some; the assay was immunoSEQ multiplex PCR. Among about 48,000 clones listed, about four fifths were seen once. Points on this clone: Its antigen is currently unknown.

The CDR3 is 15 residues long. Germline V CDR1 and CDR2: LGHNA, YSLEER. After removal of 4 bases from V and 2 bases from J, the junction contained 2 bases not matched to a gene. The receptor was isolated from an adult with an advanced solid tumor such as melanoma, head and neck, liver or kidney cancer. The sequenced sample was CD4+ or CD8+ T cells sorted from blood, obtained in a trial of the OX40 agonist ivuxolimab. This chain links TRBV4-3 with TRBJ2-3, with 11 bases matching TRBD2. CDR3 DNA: TGCGCCAGCAGCCGGGGACTAGCGGTCACAGATACGCAGTATTTT. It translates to CASSRGLAVTDTQYF.